A single sample gave rise to the 4 T cell receptor beta chains below, sequenced in a study of regulatory T cells in long-lasting Graves disease. The time point: newly diagnosed GD, antithyroid drugs for less than 3 months. Preparation of the TCR library used RNA extracted from PBMCs. Arm-PCR of CDR3 regions and iRepertoire HTBI primers were the basis on which TCR beta libraries were built. TCRdb re-called the multiplex PCR reads with MiXCR, one entry per CDR3 protein. The sample records 600,000 to 650,000 distinct CDR3 sequences, less than 20% being singletons. These data were also filed under a second study, of T cells in Graves' hyperthyroidism and ophthalmopathy.

The sample in question was peripheral blood mononuclear cells (PBMCs), obtained at new diagnosis, from a patient treated with antithyroid drugs. These TCRs come from a woman in her 30s with Graves disease.

This clonotype was counted ten times or more. The V and J genes are TRBV28 and TRBJ1-5, with D unresolved. V dropped 2 bases and J dropped 6 bases, with 5 bases sitting between them. Germline V gene data show CDR1 as MDHEN and CDR2 as SYDVKM. The CDR3 totals 12 residues. The CDR3 nucleotides read TGTGCCAGCAGTTTAAAAGGTCAGCCCCAGCATTTT. It translates to CASSLKGQPQHF.

The gene calls are TRBV28 and TRBJ2-6; 8 positions agree with TRBD2. Germline V lookup: CDR1 MDHEN, CDR2 SYDVKM. V lost 6 bases, J lost 0 bases, and 13 bases stayed unmatched. The CDR3 is 19 amino acids. The CDR3 reads CASSPPGGGRSSGANVLTF. The DNA for the CDR3 is TGTGCCAGCAGCCCTCCGGGGGGCGGGAGGTCCTCTGGGGCCAACGTCCTGACTTTC.

This clonotype was counted many times. V gene TRBV2 combines with J gene TRBJ1-4; no definite D call. V lost 7 bases to trimming and J lost 3 bases, with 15 bases between them. Germline CDR1 reads SNHLY; CDR2 reads FYNNEI. The CDR3 has 15 residues. Written as DNA, the CDR3 is TGTGCCAGCATCCGAGGGCGCGGACCTAATGAAAAACTGTTTTTT. Protein product: CASIRGRGPNEKLFF.

The CDR3: CASSLDGDGYGYTF. The CDR3 nucleotides are TGTGCCAGCAGCTTAGACGGAGACGGCTATGGCTACACCTTC. V is TRBV11-3 and J is TRBJ1-2; D is undetermined. The CDR3 runs to 14 residues. Germline-derived CDR1 and CDR2 are SGHNT and YENEEA. The V gene lost 0 bases and the J gene lost 4 bases, with 9 bases spanning the gap.